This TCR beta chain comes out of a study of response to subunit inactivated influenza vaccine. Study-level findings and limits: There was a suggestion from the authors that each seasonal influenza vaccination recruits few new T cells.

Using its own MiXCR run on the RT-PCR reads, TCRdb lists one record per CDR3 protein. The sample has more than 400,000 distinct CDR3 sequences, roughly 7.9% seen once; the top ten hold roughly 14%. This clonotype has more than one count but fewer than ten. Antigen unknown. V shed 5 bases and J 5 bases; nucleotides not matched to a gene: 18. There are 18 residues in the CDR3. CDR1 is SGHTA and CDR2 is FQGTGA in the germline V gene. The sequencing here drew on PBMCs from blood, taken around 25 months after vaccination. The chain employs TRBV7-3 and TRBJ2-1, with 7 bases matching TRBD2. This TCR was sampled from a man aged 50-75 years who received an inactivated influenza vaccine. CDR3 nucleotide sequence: TGTGCCAGCAGCCCCAACCGGGCGGGAGTCCTGGGGGACAATGAGCAGTTCTTC. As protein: CASSPNRAGVLGDNEQFF.